The source of this TCR beta chain is a study of blood T cell repertoires in COVID-19. Across the whole study: Both acute and convalescent COVID-19 samples were obtained from the United States, Italy and Spain. PBMCs, B-cell-depleted T cells, or T cells were the source of the cDNA or gDNA that made up the material.

The germline CDR1 and CDR2 sequences are KGHSH and LQKENI. V gave up 4 bases and J gave up 8 bases, with 18 bases separating them. This CDR3 has 15 amino acids. In the authors' workflow: For nucleated cells, counts were estimated from reference gene primer amplification. The repertoire was sequenced with immunoSEQ multiplex PCR; TCRdb's copy has only in-frame clones and lacks some. Clonal size and the V and J genes are those of that table, whereas D and trimming came from the DNA. The profile shows about 110,000 clones, 86% of them singletons. The chain has TRBV18 and TRBJ2-1; the D gene is possibly TRBD1 (5 bases). The TCR originated in a man in his forties with acute or convalescent COVID-19. Material: peripheral blood. CDR3 sequence reads: CASSQGRSGIDEQFF. For the CDR3, the DNA is TGTGCCAGCTCACAGGGTCGGTCAGGGATCGATGAGCAGTTCTTC.